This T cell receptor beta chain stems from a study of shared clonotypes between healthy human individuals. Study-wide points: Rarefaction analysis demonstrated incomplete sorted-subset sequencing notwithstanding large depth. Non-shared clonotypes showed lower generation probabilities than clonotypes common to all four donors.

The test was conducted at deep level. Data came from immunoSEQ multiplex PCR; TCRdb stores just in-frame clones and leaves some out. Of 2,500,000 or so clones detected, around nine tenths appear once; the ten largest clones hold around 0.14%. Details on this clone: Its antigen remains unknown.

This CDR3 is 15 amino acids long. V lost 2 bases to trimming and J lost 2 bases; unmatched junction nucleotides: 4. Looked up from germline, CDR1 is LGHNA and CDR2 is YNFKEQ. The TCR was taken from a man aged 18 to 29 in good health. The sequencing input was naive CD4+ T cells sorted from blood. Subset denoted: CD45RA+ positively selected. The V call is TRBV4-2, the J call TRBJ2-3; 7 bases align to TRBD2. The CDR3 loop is CASSQLAEDTDTQYF. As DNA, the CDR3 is TGTGCCAGCAGCCAACTAGCGGAAGACACAGATACGCAGTATTTT.